A selection of T cell receptor beta chains follows, all from one sample in a study of blood T cell repertoires in COVID-19. Sequencing was performed with immunoSEQ multiplex PCR; in TCRdb, only in-frame clones are kept and a portion is missing. Of roughly 250,000 clones listed, 70% to 85% are singletons. Sequenced material: peripheral blood. These receptors were collected from a human donor with COVID-19, enrolled during active disease. The donor label of this sample is uncertain. CDR3s include the opening cysteine and the closing phenylalanine or tryptophan. D genes are given only for firm matches. Not every row has a clone size; where given, it reads once, few, many or a size class.

d_call j_call v_call clone_size cdr3_aa cdr3_nt
TRBD1 TRBJ2-1 TRBV19 . CASSIRTGSDEQFF TGTGCCAGTAGTATAAGGACAGGGAGCGATGAGCAGTTCTTC
. TRBJ1-3 TRBV3-1/TRBV3-2 . CASSQDSARGNTIYF TGTGCCAGCAGCCAAGATAGCGCCCGCGGGAACACCATATATTTT
TRBD1 TRBJ1-5 TRBV6-2/TRBV6-3 once CASSRTGGVYQPQHF TGTGCCAGCAGCCGTACAGGGGGCGTCTATCAGCCCCAGCATTTT
. TRBJ2-1 TRBV7-2 . CASSLTRSTEQFF TGTGCCAGCAGCCTGACTAGGTCCACTGAGCAGTTCTTC
. TRBJ2-5 TRBV7-2 . CASSRPNLANQKPRETQYF TGTGCCAGCAGCCGTCCCAACCTAGCGAACCAGAAGCCCCGAGAGACCCAGTACTTC
. TRBJ1-2 TRBV4-3 . CASSQDVVWDKTYGYTF TGCGCCAGCAGCCAAGATGTGGTTTGGGACAAGACCTATGGCTACACCTTC
. TRBJ1-1 TRBV18 . CASSPPRQNTEAFF TGTGCCAGCTCACCACCGCGCCAGAACACTGAAGCTTTCTTT
. TRBJ2-2 TRBV7-6 . CASSSEGGTNTGELFF TGTGCCAGCAGCTCCGAGGGGGGGACGAACACCGGGGAGCTGTTTTTT
TRBD2 TRBJ2-2 TRBV6-1 . CASSKGTSGNTGELFF TGTGCCAGCAGTAAAGGGACTAGCGGGAACACCGGGGAGCTGTTTTTT
. TRBJ1-2 TRBV7-8 few CASSPRQDGYTF TGTGCCAGCAGCCCACGACAGGATGGCTACACCTTC
. TRBJ2-3 TRBV11-2 . CASSVERLDTQYF TGTGCCAGCAGCGTGGAGCGGTTGGATACGCAGTATTTT
. TRBJ2-1 TRBV7-2 . CASSLNHPGSSYNEQFF TGTGCCAGCAGCTTAAACCATCCGGGTAGCTCCTACAATGAGCAGTTCTTC
TRBD2 TRBJ2-7 TRBV11-3 . CASSLAPGLVAYEQYF TGTGCCAGCAGCTTAGCCCCCGGACTAGTCGCCTACGAGCAGTACTTC
. TRBJ2-7 TRBV5-1 few CASSSGGTELYEQYF TGCGCCAGCAGCTCGGGCGGGACCGAATTATACGAGCAGTACTTC
. TRBJ1-2 TRBV7-9 . CASSLEMGLNYGYTF TGTGCCAGCAGCTTAGAGATGGGCCTTAACTATGGCTACACCTTC
TRBD1 TRBJ1-4 TRBV27 . CASTRGTGVGEKLFF TGTGCCAGCACCCGAGGGACAGGGGTAGGGGAAAAACTGTTTTTT
TRBD1 TRBJ1-6 TRBV7-9 many CASRAGTGSSPLHF TGTGCCAGCCGGGCCGGGACAGGGTCCTCACCCCTCCACTTT
TRBD1 TRBJ1-3 TRBV28 . CASTPAWAGGSSGNTIYF TGTGCCAGCACCCCTGCATGGGCAGGGGGTTCCTCTGGAAACACCATATATTTT
. TRBJ1-2 TRBV5-4 . CASSSERGRRATDLDYGYTF TGTGCCAGCAGCTCGGAGCGGGGGAGGCGCGCGACCGACCTGGACTATGGCTACACCTTC
. TRBJ2-7 TRBV27 few CASRGLRGSYEQYF TGTGCCAGCAGGGGGTTACGGGGCTCCTACGAGCAGTACTTC